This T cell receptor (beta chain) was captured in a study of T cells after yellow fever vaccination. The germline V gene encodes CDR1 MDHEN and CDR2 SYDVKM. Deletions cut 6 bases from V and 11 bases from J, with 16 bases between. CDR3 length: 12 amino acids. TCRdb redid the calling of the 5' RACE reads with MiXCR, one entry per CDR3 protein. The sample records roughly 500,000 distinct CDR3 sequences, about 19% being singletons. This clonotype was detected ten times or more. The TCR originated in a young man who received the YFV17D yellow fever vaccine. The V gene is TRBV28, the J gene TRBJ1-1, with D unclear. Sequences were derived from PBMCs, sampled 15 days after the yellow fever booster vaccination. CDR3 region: CASSQKPAGAFF. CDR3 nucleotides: TGTGCCAGCAGCCAAAAACCCGCCGGGGCTTTCTTT.